This note documents a single T cell receptor (beta chain) sequence. The antigen remains unidentified. In the PCR, 60 Vbeta and 13 Jbeta primers were used. The table came from immunoSEQ multiplex PCR; TCRdb's copy has only in-frame clones and leaves some out. Of 170,000 or so clones detected, around 79% appear once; the ten largest clones hold around 0.69%. The CDR3 has 18 amino acids. The V end lost 3 bases, the J end lost 4 bases, and 25 bases lay between the germline ends. Germline CDR1 is SGHRS and CDR2 is YFSETQ. The sample is drawn from a study of cytomegalovirus exposure and HLA in healthy donors. Overall study results and limits: An analysis that came later showed most CMV-associated TCR beta chains appearing HLA-restricted.

V is TRBV5-1 and J is TRBJ1-1, with D possibly matching TRBD1 (5 bases). The sample comprised PBMCs. The clonotype comes from a middle-aged woman in good health and CMV-seronegative. CDR3 region: CASSSSGGGFGTVTEAFF. CDR3 DNA: TGCGCCAGCAGCTCCTCGGGGGGGGGTTTTGGAACGGTCACTGAAGCTTTCTTT.